The clone carrying this T cell receptor (beta chain) was observed a few times. What it binds is not known. The data were obtained in a study of blood T cells in healthy people across ages. Study-level points and caveats: Changes in expanded clonotypes were possibly confounded, as the CMV status of donors was unknown. Strongly correlated with naive T cell percentage was TCR beta diversity.

Trimming stripped 1 base from V and 7 bases from J, with 26 bases between. The CDR3 is made up of 20 amino acids. The germline gives CDR1 SGHTA, CDR2 FQGNSA. A second about 7 to 11 cycle PCR used barcoded and J-beta primers. Researchers report that a template-switch adaptor with 12 random nucleotides tagged each cDNA molecule. TCRdb redid the calling of the 5' RACE reads with MiXCR, one entry per CDR3 protein. Among 1,300,000 or so distinct CDR3 sequences, approximately 63% were seen once, and the ten largest hold roughly 6.3%. Each sample had at least 7 million PBMCs isolated. The receptor's source is a young man in good health. The chain combines TRBV7-2 with TRBJ1-6; the D gene is possibly TRBD1 (5 bases). Source material: blood. The CDR3 nucleotides are TGTGCCAGCAGCTTAGGACTACGTGGCGGGGCATTCAACCGGAATTCACCCCTCCACTTT. Translated, it gives CASSLGLRGGAFNRNSPLHF.